The 6 T cell receptor beta chains listed next were all sequenced from one sample in a study of T cells after somatic rescue of genetic block. Using immunoSEQ multiplex PCR, the repertoire was profiled, and TCRdb retains in-frame clones only, with some absent. This sample has tens of thousands of clones, with 85% to 95% found just once. The sequencing input was peripheral blood mononuclear cells (PBMCs). The receptors were sampled from a man aged 40-55 years.

This rearrangement joins TRBV4-2 to TRBJ1-4, with D tentatively TRBD1 (5 bases). Deletions cut 3 bases from V and 10 bases from J, with 12 bases between. The V gene's germline CDR1 is LGHNA and CDR2 YNFKEQ. The CDR3 extends over 13 amino acids. The CDR3 protein is CASSHAWGGKLFF. CDR3 DNA: TGTGCCAGCAGCCATGCTTGGGGGGGAAAACTGTTTTTT.

This clone appeared a few times. The chain recombines TRBV5-4 with TRBJ1-2; perhaps TRBD1 as D (6 bases). The CDR3 has 14 amino acids. CDR1 SGHNT and CDR2 YYREEE come from the germline V gene (reference sequence). V dropped 5 bases and J dropped 2 bases, with 13 bases sitting between them. CDR3 sequence (DNA): TGTGCCAGCAGGGCGGGACAAGGCAACTATGGCTACACCTTC. As protein: CASRAGQGNYGYTF.

The rearrangement joins TRBV6-5 to TRBJ1-1; D possibly corresponds to TRBD1 (5 bases). Trimming took off 7 bases at V and 1 base at J, with 16 bases between the two ends. CDR1 is MNHEY and CDR2 is SVGAGI in the germline V gene. The CDR3 sequence is 15 residues long. This chain's CDR3 is CASKGERRENTEAFF. The CDR3 nucleotides read TGTGCCAGCAAAGGGGAGAGGAGGGAGAACACTGAAGCTTTCTTT.

The rearrangement uses TRBV7-9 and TRBJ2-3, with D possibly called TRBD1 or TRBD2 (5 bases each). This CDR3 is built from 14 residues. Per germline, CDR1 SEHNR and CDR2 FQNEAQ (reference sequence). V lost 1 base, J lost 4 bases, and 9 bases lay in between. The CDR3: CASSLVGTSDTQYF. The CDR3 nucleotides are TGTGCCAGCAGCTTAGTGGGGACCTCAGATACGCAGTATTTT.

The chain has TRBV5-1 and TRBJ1-1; D possibly corresponds to TRBD1 (6 bases). Germline V CDR1 and CDR2: SGHRS, YFSETQ. CDR3 length: 14 residues. V dropped 5 bases and J dropped 0 bases, with 11 bases sitting between them. The CDR3 sequence is CASRQGGMNTEAFF. CDR3 DNA: TGCGCCAGCAGACAGGGAGGCATGAACACTGAAGCTTTCTTT.

This sequence joins TRBV7-2 and TRBJ1-6, with TRBD1 matching over 9 bases. The V segment lost 6 bases and the J segment 14 bases; nucleotides outside the gene matches: 11. CDR3 length equals 14 residues. The germline gives CDR1 SGHTA, CDR2 FQGNSA. CDR3 loop: CASRGTGTIRALHF. The CDR3, as DNA: TGTGCCAGCAGGGGGACAGGGACCATTCGAGCCCTCCACTTT.